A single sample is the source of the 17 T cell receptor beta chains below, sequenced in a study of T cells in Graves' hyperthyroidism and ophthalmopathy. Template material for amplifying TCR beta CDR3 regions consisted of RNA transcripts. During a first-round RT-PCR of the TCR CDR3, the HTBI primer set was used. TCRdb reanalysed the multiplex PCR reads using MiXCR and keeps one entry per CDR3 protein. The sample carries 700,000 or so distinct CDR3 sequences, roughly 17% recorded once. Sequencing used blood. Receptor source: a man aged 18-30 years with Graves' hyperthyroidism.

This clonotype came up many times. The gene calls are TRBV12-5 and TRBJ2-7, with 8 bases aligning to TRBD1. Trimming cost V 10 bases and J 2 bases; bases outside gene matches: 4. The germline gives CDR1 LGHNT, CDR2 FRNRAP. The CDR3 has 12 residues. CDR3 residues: CAKDREPYEQYF. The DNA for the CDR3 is TGTGCTAAGGACAGGGAACCCTACGAGCAGTACTTC.

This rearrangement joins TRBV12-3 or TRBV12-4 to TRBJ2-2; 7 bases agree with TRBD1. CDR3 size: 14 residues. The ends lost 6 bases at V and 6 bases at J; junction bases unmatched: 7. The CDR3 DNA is TGTGCCAGCAGCGACAGGGCGTTTTCCGGGGAGCTGTTTTTT. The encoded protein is CASSDRAFSGELFF.

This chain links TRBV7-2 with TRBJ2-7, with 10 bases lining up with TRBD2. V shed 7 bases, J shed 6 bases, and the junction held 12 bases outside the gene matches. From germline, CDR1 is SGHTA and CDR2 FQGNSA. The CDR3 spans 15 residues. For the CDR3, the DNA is TGTGCCAGCACCCCCGAGGCCCTAGCGGGAGTCGAGCAGTACTTC. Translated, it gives CASTPEALAGVEQYF.

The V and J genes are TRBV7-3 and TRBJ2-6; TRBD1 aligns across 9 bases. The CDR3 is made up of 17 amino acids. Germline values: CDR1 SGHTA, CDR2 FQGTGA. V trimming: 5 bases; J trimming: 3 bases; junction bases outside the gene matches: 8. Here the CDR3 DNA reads TGTGCCAGCAGCCCCGGACAGGGGAAAGGTGGGGCCAACGTCCTGACTTTC. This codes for CASSPGQGKGGANVLTF.

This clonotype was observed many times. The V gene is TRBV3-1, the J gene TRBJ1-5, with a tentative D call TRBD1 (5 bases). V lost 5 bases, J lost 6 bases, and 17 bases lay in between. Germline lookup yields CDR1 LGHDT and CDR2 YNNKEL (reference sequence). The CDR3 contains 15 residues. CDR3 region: CASSEGVQGGQPQHF. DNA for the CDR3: TGTGCCAGCAGCGAAGGCGTCCAGGGAGGTCAGCCCCAGCATTTT.

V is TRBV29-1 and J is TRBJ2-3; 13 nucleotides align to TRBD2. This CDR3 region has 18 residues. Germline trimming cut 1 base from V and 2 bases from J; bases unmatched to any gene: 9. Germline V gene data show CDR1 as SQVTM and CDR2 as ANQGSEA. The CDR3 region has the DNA TGCAGCGTTGAAGGTTTTCCGGGACTAGCGGGACTCACAGATACGCAGTATTTT. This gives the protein CSVEGFPGLAGLTDTQYF.

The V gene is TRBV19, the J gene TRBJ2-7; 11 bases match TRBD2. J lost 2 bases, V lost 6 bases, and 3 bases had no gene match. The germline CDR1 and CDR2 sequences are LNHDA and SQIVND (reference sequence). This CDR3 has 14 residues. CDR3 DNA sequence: TGTGCCAGTAGGGATAGCGGGAGGGCCTACGAGCAGTACTTC. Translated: CASRDSGRAYEQYF.

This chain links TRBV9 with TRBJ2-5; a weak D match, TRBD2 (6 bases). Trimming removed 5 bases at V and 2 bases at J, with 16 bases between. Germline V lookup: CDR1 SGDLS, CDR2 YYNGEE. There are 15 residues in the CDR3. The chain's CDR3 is CASSESTSFQETQYF. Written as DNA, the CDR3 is TGTGCCAGCAGTGAGTCGACTAGTTTTCAAGAGACCCAGTACTTC.

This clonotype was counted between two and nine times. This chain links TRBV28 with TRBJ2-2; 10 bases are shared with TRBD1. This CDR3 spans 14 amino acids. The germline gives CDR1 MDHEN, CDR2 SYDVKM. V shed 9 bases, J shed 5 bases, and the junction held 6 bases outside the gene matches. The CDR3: CASLPGQGTGELFF. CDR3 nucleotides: TGTGCCAGTTTACCGGGACAGGGGACCGGGGAGCTGTTTTTT.

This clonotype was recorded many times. The CDR3 nucleotides are TGTGCCAGCAGTACCGACAGGGGAGACTATGGCTACACCTTC. Translation: CASSTDRGDYGYTF. The chain combines TRBV2 with TRBJ1-2; TRBD1 matches 8 bases. Trimming cost V 5 bases and J 3 bases; bases outside gene matches: 5. In germline, CDR1 is SNHLY, CDR2 FYNNEI. CDR3 size: 14 residues.

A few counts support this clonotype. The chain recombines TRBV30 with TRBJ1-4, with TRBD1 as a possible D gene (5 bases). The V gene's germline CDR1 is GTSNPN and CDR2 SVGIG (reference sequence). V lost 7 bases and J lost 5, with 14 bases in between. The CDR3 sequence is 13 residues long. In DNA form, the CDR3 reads TGTGCCTCGTACCGGGACGGCAATGAAAAACTGTTTTTT. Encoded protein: CASYRDGNEKLFF.

The CDR3 region is CASSLSSMGGYTF. The CDR3 coding sequence is TGTGCCAGCAGTTTATCTTCGATGGGTGGCTACACCTTC. This sequence joins TRBV27 and TRBJ1-2; D gene uncertain. In germline, CDR1 is MNHEY, CDR2 SMNVEV (reference sequence). The germline V and J ends were trimmed by 0 bases and 7 bases, with 9 bases remaining between them. The CDR3 length is 13 residues.

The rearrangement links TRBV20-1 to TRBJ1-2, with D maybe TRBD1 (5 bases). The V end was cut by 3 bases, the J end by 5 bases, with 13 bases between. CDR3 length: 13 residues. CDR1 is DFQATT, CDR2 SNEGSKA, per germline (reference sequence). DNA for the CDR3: TGCAGTGCTAGTCAAGGGACGGAATATGGCTACACCTTC. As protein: CSASQGTEYGYTF.

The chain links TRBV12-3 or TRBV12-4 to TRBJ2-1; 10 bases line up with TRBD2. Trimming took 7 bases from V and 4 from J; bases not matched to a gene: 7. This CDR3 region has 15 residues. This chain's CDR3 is CASMVTSGPYNEQFF. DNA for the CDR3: TGTGCCAGCATGGTGACTAGCGGGCCGTACAATGAGCAGTTCTTC.

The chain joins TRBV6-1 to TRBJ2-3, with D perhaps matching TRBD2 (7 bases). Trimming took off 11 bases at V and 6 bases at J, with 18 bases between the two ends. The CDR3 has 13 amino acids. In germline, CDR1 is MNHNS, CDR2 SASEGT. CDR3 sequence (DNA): TGTGCCGGAGCGGGACACGCTCCGGATACGCAGTATTTT. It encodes CAGAGHAPDTQYF.

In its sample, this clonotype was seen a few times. The CDR3 loop reads CASSLIGGTYNEQFF. Written as DNA, the CDR3 is TGTGCCAGCAGCTTAATCGGGGGAACCTACAATGAGCAGTTCTTC. The chain couples TRBV7-3 to TRBJ2-1; D possibly corresponds to TRBD2 (6 bases). The CDR3 totals 15 residues. Trimming cost V 1 base and J 2 bases, with 9 bases left between them. Germline V lookup: CDR1 SGHTA, CDR2 FQGTGA.

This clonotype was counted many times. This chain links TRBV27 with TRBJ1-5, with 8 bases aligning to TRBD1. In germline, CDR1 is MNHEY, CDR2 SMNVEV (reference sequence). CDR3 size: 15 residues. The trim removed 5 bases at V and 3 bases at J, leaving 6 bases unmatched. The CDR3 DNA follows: TGTGCCAGCAGTCCATGGACAGGGCACAATCAGCCCCAGCATTTT. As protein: CASSPWTGHNQPQHF.